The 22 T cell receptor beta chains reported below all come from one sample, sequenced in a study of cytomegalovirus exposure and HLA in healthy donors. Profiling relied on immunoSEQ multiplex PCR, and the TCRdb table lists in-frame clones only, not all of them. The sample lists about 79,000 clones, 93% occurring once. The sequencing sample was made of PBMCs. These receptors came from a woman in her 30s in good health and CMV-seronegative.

Written as DNA, the CDR3 is TGTGCCAGTAGTATGCCCGCGCTAAATCAGCCCCAGCATTTT. This translates into CASSMPALNQPQHF. The chain employs TRBV19 and TRBJ1-5; the D is unclear. Germline values: CDR1 LNHDA, CDR2 SQIVND (reference sequence). The CDR3 length is 14 residues. V lost 3 bases and J 4 bases, leaving 10 bases between the germline ends.

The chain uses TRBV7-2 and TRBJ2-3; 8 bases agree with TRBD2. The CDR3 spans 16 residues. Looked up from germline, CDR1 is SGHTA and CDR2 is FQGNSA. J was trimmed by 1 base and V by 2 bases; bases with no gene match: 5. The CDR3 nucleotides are TGTGCCAGCAGCTTACGCCAAGCGGGGGGCACAGATACGCAGTATTTT. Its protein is CASSLRQAGGTDTQYF.

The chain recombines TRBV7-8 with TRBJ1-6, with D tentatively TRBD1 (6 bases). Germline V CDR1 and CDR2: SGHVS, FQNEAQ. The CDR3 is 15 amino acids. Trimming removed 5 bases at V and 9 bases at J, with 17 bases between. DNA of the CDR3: TGTGCCAGCAGCGAGAGAAACAGGGAGGGTTCACCCCTCCACTTT. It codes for CASSERNREGSPLHF.

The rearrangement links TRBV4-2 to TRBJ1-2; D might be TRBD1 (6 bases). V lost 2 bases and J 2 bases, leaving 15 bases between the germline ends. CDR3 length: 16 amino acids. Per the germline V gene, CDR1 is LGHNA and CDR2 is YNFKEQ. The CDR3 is CASSQTAGQFNYGYTF. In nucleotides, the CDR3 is TGTGCCAGCAGCCAAACCGCTGGACAGTTCAACTATGGCTACACCTTC.

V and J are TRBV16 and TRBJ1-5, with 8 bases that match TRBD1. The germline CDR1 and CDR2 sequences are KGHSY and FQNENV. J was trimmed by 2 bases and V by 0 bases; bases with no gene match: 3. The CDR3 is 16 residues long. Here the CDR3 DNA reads TGTGCCAGCAGCCAATCGTCAGGGGGCCGCAATCAGCCCCAGCATTTT. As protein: CASSQSSGGRNQPQHF.

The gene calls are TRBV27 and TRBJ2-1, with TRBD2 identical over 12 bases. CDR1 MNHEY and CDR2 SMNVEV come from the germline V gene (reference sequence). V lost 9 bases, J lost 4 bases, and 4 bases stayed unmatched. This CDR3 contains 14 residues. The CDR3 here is CASGTSGRYNEQFF. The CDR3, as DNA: TGTGCCAGTGGTACTAGCGGGAGGTACAATGAGCAGTTCTTC.

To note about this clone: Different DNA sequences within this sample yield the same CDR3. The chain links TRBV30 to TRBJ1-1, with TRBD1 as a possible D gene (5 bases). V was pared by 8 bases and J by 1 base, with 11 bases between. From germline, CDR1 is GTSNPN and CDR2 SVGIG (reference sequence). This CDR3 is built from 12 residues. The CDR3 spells CAGGRANTEAFF. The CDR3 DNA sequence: TGTGCCGGTGGCAGGGCGAACACTGAAGCTTTCTTT.

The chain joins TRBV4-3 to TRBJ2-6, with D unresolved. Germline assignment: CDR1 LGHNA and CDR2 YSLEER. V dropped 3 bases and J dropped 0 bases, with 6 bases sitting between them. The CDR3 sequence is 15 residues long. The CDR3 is CASSHHSSGANVLTF. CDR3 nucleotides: TGCGCCAGCAGCCATCACAGCTCTGGGGCCAACGTCCTGACTTTC.

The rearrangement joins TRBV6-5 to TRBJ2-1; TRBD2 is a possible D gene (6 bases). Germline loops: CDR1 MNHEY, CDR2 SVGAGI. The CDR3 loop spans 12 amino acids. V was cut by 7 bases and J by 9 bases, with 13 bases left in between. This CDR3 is CASKILGGEQFF. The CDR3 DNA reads TGTGCCAGCAAAATCTTGGGAGGTGAGCAGTTCTTC.

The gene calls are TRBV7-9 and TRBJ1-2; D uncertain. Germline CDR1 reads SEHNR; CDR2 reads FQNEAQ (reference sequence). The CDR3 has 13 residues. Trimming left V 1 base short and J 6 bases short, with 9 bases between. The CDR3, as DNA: TGTGCCAGCAGCTTAGAGGGAGTGGATGGCTACACCTTC. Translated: CASSLEGVDGYTF.

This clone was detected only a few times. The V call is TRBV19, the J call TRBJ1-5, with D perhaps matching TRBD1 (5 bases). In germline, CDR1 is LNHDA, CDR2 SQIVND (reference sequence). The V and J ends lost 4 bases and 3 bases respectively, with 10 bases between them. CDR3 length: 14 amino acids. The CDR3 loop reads CASSTGFINQPQHF. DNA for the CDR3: TGTGCCAGTAGTACAGGGTTTATCAATCAGCCCCAGCATTTT.

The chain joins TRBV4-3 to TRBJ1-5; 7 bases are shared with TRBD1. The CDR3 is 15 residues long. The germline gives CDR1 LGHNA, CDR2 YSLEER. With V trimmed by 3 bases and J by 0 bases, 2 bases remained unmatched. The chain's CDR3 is CASSQTGSSNQPQHF. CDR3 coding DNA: TGCGCCAGCAGCCAGACAGGGAGTAGCAATCAGCCCCAGCATTTT.

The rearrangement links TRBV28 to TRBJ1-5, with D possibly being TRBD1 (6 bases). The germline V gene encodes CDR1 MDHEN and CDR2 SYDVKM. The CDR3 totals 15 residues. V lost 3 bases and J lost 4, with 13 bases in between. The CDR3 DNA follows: TGTGCCAGCAGTTTTGCGGGGGGCCCTAATCAGCCCCAGCATTTT. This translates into CASSFAGGPNQPQHF.

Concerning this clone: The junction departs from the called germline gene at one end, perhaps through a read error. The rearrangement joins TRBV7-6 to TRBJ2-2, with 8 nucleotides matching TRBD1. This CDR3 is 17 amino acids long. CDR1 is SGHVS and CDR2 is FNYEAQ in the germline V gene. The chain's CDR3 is CASTLAGSGGLIGELFF. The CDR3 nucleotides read TGTGCCAGCACCTTAGCAGGGTCAGGGGGCTTGATCGGGGAGCTGTTTTTT.

The chain's CDR3 is CASSSRARGFAGELFF. The CDR3 DNA is TGTGCCAGCAGCTCCCGAGCAAGGGGGTTTGCCGGGGAGCTGTTTTTT. This sequence joins TRBV5-6 and TRBJ2-2; D is perhaps TRBD1 (6 bases). The germline gives CDR1 SGHDT, CDR2 YYEEEE. Trimming left V 3 bases short and J 6 bases short, with 18 bases between. This CDR3 contains 16 residues.

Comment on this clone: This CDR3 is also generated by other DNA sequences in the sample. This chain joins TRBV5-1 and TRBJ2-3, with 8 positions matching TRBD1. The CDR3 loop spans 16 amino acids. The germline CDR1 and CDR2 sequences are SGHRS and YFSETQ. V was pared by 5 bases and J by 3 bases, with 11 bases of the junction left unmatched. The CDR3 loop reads CASSLVPGGATDTQYF. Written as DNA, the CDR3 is TGCGCCAGCAGTCTGGTTCCAGGGGGCGCGACAGATACGCAGTATTTT.

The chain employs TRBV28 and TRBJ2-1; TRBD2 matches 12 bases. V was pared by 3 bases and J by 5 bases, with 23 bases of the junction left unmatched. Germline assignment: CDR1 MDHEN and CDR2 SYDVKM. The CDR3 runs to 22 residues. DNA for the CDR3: TGTGCCAGCAGTTTCAAACGCCGGAGCGCTAGCGGGAGGGCCGGGAGGAACAATGAGCAGTTCTTC. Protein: CASSFKRRSASGRAGRNNEQFF.

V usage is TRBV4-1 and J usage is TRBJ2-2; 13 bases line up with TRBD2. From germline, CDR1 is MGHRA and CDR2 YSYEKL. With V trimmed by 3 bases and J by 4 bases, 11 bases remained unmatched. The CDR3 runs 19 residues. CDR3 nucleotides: TGCGCCAGCAGCCATGAAACTAGCGGGGGGGCTCGCGGCACCGGGGAGCTGTTTTTT. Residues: CASSHETSGGARGTGELFF.

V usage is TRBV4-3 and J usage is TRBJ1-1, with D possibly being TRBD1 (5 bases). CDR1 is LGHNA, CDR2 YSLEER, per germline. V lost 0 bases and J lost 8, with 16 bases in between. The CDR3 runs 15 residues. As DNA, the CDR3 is TGCGCCAGCAGCCAAGATACAGGTTTAGGGTCAGAAGCTTTCTTT. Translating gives CASSQDTGLGSEAFF.

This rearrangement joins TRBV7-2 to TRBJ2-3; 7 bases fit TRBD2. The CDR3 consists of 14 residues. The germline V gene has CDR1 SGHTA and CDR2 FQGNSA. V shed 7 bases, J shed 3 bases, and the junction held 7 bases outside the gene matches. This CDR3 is CASTHGGRTDTQYF. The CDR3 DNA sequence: TGTGCCAGCACCCACGGGGGGAGGACAGATACGCAGTATTTT. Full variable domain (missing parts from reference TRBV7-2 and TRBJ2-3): GAGVSQSPSNKVTEKGKDVELRCDPISGHTALYWYRQSLGQGLEFLIYFQGNSAPDKSGLPSDRFSAERTGGSVSTLTIQRTQQEDSAVYLCASTHGGRTDTQYFGPGTRLTVL.

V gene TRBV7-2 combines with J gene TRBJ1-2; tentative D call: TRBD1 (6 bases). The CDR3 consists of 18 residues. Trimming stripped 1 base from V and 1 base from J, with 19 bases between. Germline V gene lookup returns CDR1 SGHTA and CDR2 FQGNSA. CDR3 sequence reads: CASSLGPRQAGSNYGYTF. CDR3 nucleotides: TGTGCCAGCAGCTTAGGACCAAGACAGGCAGGGAGTAACTATGGCTACACCTTC.

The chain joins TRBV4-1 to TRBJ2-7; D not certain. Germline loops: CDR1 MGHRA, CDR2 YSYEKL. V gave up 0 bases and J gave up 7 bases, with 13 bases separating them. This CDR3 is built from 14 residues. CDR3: CASSQDFRVLEQYF. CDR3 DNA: TGCGCCAGCAGCCAAGATTTTCGAGTTCTGGAGCAGTACTTC.